The rows below give T cell receptor beta chains drawn from one sample of a study of blood T cell repertoires in COVID-19. Clones were sequenced by immunoSEQ multiplex PCR, and TCRdb holds only the in-frame ones, with some missing. The data show roughly 330,000 clones, with nearly 90% seen just once and approximately 5% held by the top ten. Sequencing was performed on PBMCs or T cells enriched from blood (not recorded which). The receptors were sampled from a woman between 25 and 40 years old who had recovered from COVID-19. The CDR3 runs from the conserved cysteine through the conserved F or W. The D gene is left open where the match is weak. Clone size appears in some rows only: once, few, many, or a class for an expanded clone.

D gene,V gene,J gene,CDR3 length,clone size,CDR3 DNA,CDR3 protein
TRBD1,TRBV25-1,TRBJ2-1,12,.,TGTGCCAGCAGGGAGACAGGGAATGAGCAGTTCTTC,CASRETGNEQFF
.,TRBV2,TRBJ1-2,12,few,TGTGCCAGCAGCTCTTCCGGGGTATCCTACACCTTC,CASSSSGVSYTF
.,TRBV5-1,TRBJ2-1,13,.,TGCGCCAGCAGCTTATCAGGCTACAATGAGCAGTTCTTC,CASSLSGYNEQFF
.,TRBV20-1,TRBJ1-1,11,.,TGCAGTGCTGGCGGTCCCGCTGAAGCTTTCTTT,CSAGGPAEAFF
.,TRBV19,TRBJ1-1,18,.,TGTGCCAGCCACGCGGGGAGCCTTCGGCGTCTAATGAACACTGAAGCTTTCTTT,CASHAGSLRRLMNTEAFF
TRBD1,TRBV9,TRBJ1-4,15,few,TGTGCCAGCAGCGTAGCGGACAGGGGGCATGAAAAACTGTTTTTT,CASSVADRGHEKLFF
.,TRBV20-1,TRBJ1-2,11,once,TGCAGTGCTAGAGCAGGGCAGGGCTACACCTTC,CSARAGQGYTF
.,TRBV7-8,TRBJ2-1,13,.,TGTGCCAGCAGCCCCGGGGGGCCCAATGAGCAGTTCTTC,CASSPGGPNEQFF
.,TRBV7-9,TRBJ1-2,15,.,TGTGCCAGCAGCACTAAGAAGGGGACAAGCCATGGCTACACCTTC,CASSTKKGTSHGYTF
TRBD1,TRBV5-6,TRBJ2-7,17,.,TGTGCCAGCAGCTGGAGGACCGGGACAGGGAGACGCTACGAGCAGTACTTC,CASSWRTGTGRRYEQYF
.,TRBV6-1,TRBJ2-3,16,.,TGTGCCAGCAGTGTCAGCAGGGTCGTTAGTTCAGATACGCAGTATTTT,CASSVSRVVSSDTQYF